This TCR beta chain comes out of a study of Graves' ophthalmopathy and Graves' hyperthyroidism. This clonotype was detected many times. From RNA, the CDR3 regions of TCR beta chains were amplified and sequenced. Second-round multiplex PCR followed a first-round RT-PCR using HTBI primers. Each CDR3 protein is one row after TCRdb ran MiXCR on the multiplex PCR reads. The repertoire holds about 210,000 distinct CDR3 sequences, with 25% to 35% as singletons. V shed 1 base, J shed 5 bases, and the junction held 10 bases outside the gene matches. Germline loops: CDR1 SEHNR, CDR2 FQNEAQ (reference sequence). The CDR3 is 16 residues long.

The source material was peripheral blood. The TCR was taken from a man aged 45 to 65 with Graves' ophthalmopathy. The chain carries TRBV7-9 and TRBJ2-5; the match to TRBD1 covers 7 bases. CDR3 region: CASSLVSTGFGETQYF. The CDR3 DNA reads TGTGCCAGCAGCTTAGTCTCGACAGGGTTCGGCGAGACCCAGTACTTC.